The TCR beta chain under discussion was sequenced for a study of T cell responses to AZD1222 COVID-19 vaccine. Overall study results and limits: After two AZD1222 doses, spike-specific TCR breadth and depth rose versus day 0. None of the repertoires were sampled until the peak T cell response had passed. Across the whole spike, CD4 TCRs peaked at regions 160-218 and 743-854. Donors were chiefly white British, with a greater number of females, and clonal diversity was perhaps underestimated.

This clone was counted between two and nine times. The target antigen is unknown. The table came from immunoSEQ multiplex PCR; TCRdb's copy has only in-frame clones and leaves some out. This sample has approximately 45,000 clones, with approximately 90% found just once. Deletions cut 7 bases from V and 5 bases from J, with 12 bases between. The CDR3 runs to 13 residues. The germline CDR1 and CDR2 sequences are WSHSY and SAAADI. This clonotype originated in an adult who received the AZD1222 COVID-19 vaccine. Sample: peripheral blood, taken 28 days after the second AZD1222 dose. This sequence joins TRBV10-2 and TRBJ1-5, with a tentative D call TRBD1 (6 bases). CDR3 protein: CASNGQLYQPQHF. The CDR3 region has the DNA TGCGCCAGCAACGGACAGTTATATCAGCCCCAGCATTTT.